Below are 20 T cell receptor beta chains sequenced from a single sample in a study of blood T cell repertoires in COVID-19. TCRdb's copy holds only in-frame clones and misses some; the assay was immunoSEQ multiplex PCR. The repertoire holds roughly 150,000 clones, with about 92% as singletons. The sample consisted of peripheral blood. These receptors were collected from a man aged 55 to 70 with active or convalescent COVID-19.

The chain couples TRBV2 to TRBJ2-1; the D is unclear. V gave up 7 bases and J gave up 0 bases, with 16 bases separating them. Germline CDR1 and CDR2: SNHLY and FYNNEI. CDR3 length: 16 amino acids. The CDR3 spells CASTLLSPSSYNEQFF. CDR3 in DNA: TGTGCCAGCACCTTACTCTCCCCGAGCTCCTACAATGAGCAGTTCTTC.

This rearrangement joins TRBV6-6 to TRBJ2-1, with 12 bases fitting TRBD1. Germline V gives CDR1 MNHNY, CDR2 SVGAGI (reference sequence). This CDR3 is 15 amino acids long. V was clipped by 6 bases and J by 9 bases; unmatched bases: 9. As DNA, the CDR3 is TGTGCCAGCAGGGAACCGGGACAGGGGGCCCGTGAGCAGTTCTTC. This codes for CASREPGQGAREQFF.

The V and J genes are TRBV2 and TRBJ1-5, with D uncertain. CDR3 length: 14 residues. CDR1 SNHLY and CDR2 FYNNEI come from the germline V gene. V shed 5 bases and J shed 4 bases, with 12 bases lying between them. The CDR3 region has the DNA TGTGCCAGCAGTCAGGCCAGTCCTAATCAGCCCCAGCATTTT. The encoded protein is CASSQASPNQPQHF. The full variable domain, with the rest looked up from reference TRBV2 and TRBJ1-5, is EPEVTQTPSHQVTQMGQEVILRCVPISNHLYFYWYRQILGQKVEFLVSFYNNEISEKSEIFDDQFSVERPDGSNFTLKIRSTKLEDSAMYFCASSQASPNQPQHFGDGTRLSIL.

The chain uses TRBV5-1 and TRBJ2-3, with 8 bases matching TRBD2. The CDR3 consists of 15 residues. From germline, CDR1 is SGHRS and CDR2 YFSETQ. V shed 7 bases, J shed 0 bases, and the junction held 7 bases outside the gene matches. This CDR3 is CASGTSGASTDTQYF. The CDR3 nucleotides read TGCGCCAGCGGTACTAGCGGCGCTAGCACAGATACGCAGTATTTT.

This chain joins TRBV11-2 and TRBJ2-7; possible D gene TRBD1, 6 bases. From germline, CDR1 is SGHAT and CDR2 FQNNGV. Trimming shortened V by 4 bases and J by 5 bases, and 15 bases separated the two germline ends. CDR3 size: 14 residues. CDR3 sequence reads: CASSSQGLLDEQYF. CDR3 DNA sequence: TGTGCCAGCAGCTCACAGGGTCTATTGGACGAGCAGTACTTC.

CDR3 residues: CASSLDFWDRGTHRSYEQYF. Here the CDR3 DNA reads TGTGCCAGCAGCTTAGACTTTTGGGACAGGGGCACGCACAGGTCCTACGAGCAGTACTTC. V is TRBV11-3 and J is TRBJ2-7, with 10 bases aligning to TRBD1. V lost 0 bases, J lost 1 base, and 15 bases stayed unmatched. The CDR3 loop spans 20 amino acids. The germline V gene encodes CDR1 SGHNT and CDR2 YENEEA.

This clone was found a few times. The genes are TRBV15 and TRBJ2-2; D is possibly TRBD1 (5 bases). V was pared by 0 bases and J by 4 bases, with 15 bases between. This CDR3 has 17 amino acids. Germline values: CDR1 LNHNV, CDR2 YYDKDF (reference sequence). For the CDR3, the DNA is TGTGCCACCAGCAGAGATCAGGGAAGGTATGGCACCGGGGAGCTGTTTTTT. Translation gives CATSRDQGRYGTGELFF. Supplemented by reference TRBV15 and TRBJ2-2, the full variable domain reads DAMVIQNPRYQVTQFGKPVTLSCSQTLNHNVMYWYQQKSSQAPKLLFHYYDKDFNNEADTPDNFQSRRPNTSFCFLDIRSPGLGDTAMYLCATSRDQGRYGTGELFFGEGSRLTVL.

The chain recombines TRBV19 with TRBJ1-3; 8 positions agree with TRBD1. V trimming: 3 bases; J trimming: 0 bases; junction bases outside the gene matches: 7. This CDR3 is 17 amino acids long. CDR1 LNHDA and CDR2 SQIVND come from the germline V gene (reference sequence). The chain's CDR3 is CASSMGGTGGSGNTIYF. Here the CDR3 DNA reads TGTGCCAGTAGTATGGGGGGCACAGGGGGCTCTGGAAACACCATATATTTT.

J is TRBJ1-1 and V is TRBV6-2 or TRBV6-3; D is unresolved. With 3 bases removed from V and 1 base from J, the gap between germline ends came to 9 bases. This CDR3 is built from 14 residues. Germline V gene data show CDR1 as MNHEY and CDR2 as SVGEGT. The CDR3 spells CASSYPQWNTEAFF. The CDR3 DNA follows: TGTGCCAGCAGTTATCCTCAGTGGAACACTGAAGCTTTCTTT.

The chain combines TRBV25-1 with TRBJ1-5, with a possible D match to TRBD1 (5 bases). The CDR3 spans 13 residues. Trimming removed 6 bases from V and 3 bases from J, with 9 bases in between. CDR1 and CDR2 from the germline V gene are MGHDK and SYGVNS. The CDR3 region has the DNA TGTGCCAGCAGCCGGGGGAACAATCAGCCCCAGCATTTT. It encodes CASSRGNNQPQHF.

V and J are TRBV28 and TRBJ1-2; maybe TRBD1 (5 bases). From germline, CDR1 is MDHEN and CDR2 SYDVKM. Trimming removed 7 bases from V and 0 bases from J, with 12 bases in between. This CDR3 is 14 amino acids long. CDR3 sequence: CASTRQTPNYGYTF. The CDR3 DNA follows: TGTGCCAGCACCAGACAGACTCCTAACTATGGCTACACCTTC.

The chain combines TRBV7-6 with TRBJ2-7; maybe TRBD2 (6 bases). CDR3 size: 14 residues. V lost 11 bases and J 0 bases, leaving 17 bases between the germline ends. From germline, CDR1 is SGHVS and CDR2 FNYEAQ. The CDR3 sequence is CAVRGGEFSYEQYF. CDR3 nucleotide sequence: TGTGCCGTTAGAGGCGGGGAGTTCTCCTACGAGCAGTACTTC.

The chain is built from TRBV11-2 and TRBJ2-7, with 8 bases identical to TRBD2. J was trimmed by 2 bases and V by 4 bases; bases with no gene match: 13. This CDR3 contains 17 residues. The germline V gene has CDR1 SGHAT and CDR2 FQNNGV. The CDR3, as DNA: TGTGCCAGCAGCTCTGGGCCGGGACTAGTCTTCGCCTACGAGCAGTACTTC. Translating gives CASSSGPGLVFAYEQYF.

V usage is TRBV27 and J usage is TRBJ1-2; the match to TRBD1 covers 9 bases. The CDR3 is 15 amino acids. V lost 3 bases to trimming and J lost 4 bases; unmatched junction nucleotides: 6. Germline V gene sequence: CDR1 MNHEY, CDR2 SMNVEV (reference sequence). The CDR3, as DNA: TGTGCCAGCAGTTTCCACAGGGGGCGAGCCTATGGCTACACCTTC. Its protein is CASSFHRGRAYGYTF.

This clone occurred a few times. The gene calls are TRBV15 and TRBJ1-1; D call uncertain. The germline gives CDR1 LNHNV, CDR2 YYDKDF (reference sequence). V was cut by 0 bases and J by 2 bases, with 7 bases left in between. The CDR3 loop spans 14 amino acids. CDR3 in DNA: TGTGCCACCAGCAGAGATTTTGGCAACACTGAAGCTTTCTTT. Its protein product is CATSRDFGNTEAFF.

This chain links TRBV25-1 with TRBJ1-4, with D unresolved. The germline V gene encodes CDR1 MGHDK and CDR2 SYGVNS. V lost 6 bases, J lost 8 bases, and 13 bases lay in between. The length of the CDR3 is 13 residues. The CDR3 DNA follows: TGTGCCAGCAGGGGGTCGGGAAGGGAAAAACTGTTTTTT. Its protein product is CASRGSGREKLFF.

The chain employs TRBV28 and TRBJ2-2; weak D call: TRBD2 (6 bases). V was trimmed by 5 bases and J by 7 bases, leaving 14 bases between them. The V gene's germline CDR1 is MDHEN and CDR2 SYDVKM. The CDR3 is 14 residues long. The CDR3 DNA is TGTGCCAGCAGTAGTTGGGGGGAAGGCGGGGAGCTGTTTTTT. It yields the protein CASSSWGEGGELFF.

The gene calls are TRBV10-1 and TRBJ2-5; no clear D gene. This CDR3 has 15 amino acids. Germline CDR1 is WNHNN and CDR2 is SYGVQD (reference sequence). The V and J ends lost 0 bases and 5 bases respectively, with 13 bases between them. The DNA for the CDR3 is TGCGCCAGCAGTGAGTCGACTCGTGATCGGGAGACCCAGTACTTC. Protein sequence: CASSESTRDRETQYF.

The V gene is TRBV11-2, the J gene TRBJ2-1; 15 nucleotides agree with TRBD2. This CDR3 region has 18 residues. CDR1 is SGHAT and CDR2 is FQNNGV in the germline V gene. V shed 4 bases and J 7 bases; nucleotides not matched to a gene: 11. The CDR3 bases are TGTGCCAGCAGCTCCGGACTAGCGGGGGGGTCCGCGGGTAATGAGCAGTTCTTC. Translated: CASSSGLAGGSAGNEQFF.

CDR3 DNA: TGCGCCAGCAGCTTGGTGCCCAAAGGGGACACTGAAGCTTTCTTT. This translates into CASSLVPKGDTEAFF. J is TRBJ1-1 and V is TRBV5-1; D is perhaps TRBD1 (5 bases). CDR1 is SGHRS, CDR2 YFSETQ, per germline. This CDR3 has 15 residues. Trimming cost V 0 bases and J 3 bases, with 12 bases left between them.